Listed here are 5 T cell receptor beta chains from one sample, sequenced in a study of T cells in Graves' hyperthyroidism and ophthalmopathy. RNA transcripts provided the source from which TCR beta CDR3 regions were amplified. A first-round RT-PCR of the TCR CDR3 used the HTBI primer set. TCRdb recomputed calls from the multiplex PCR reads with MiXCR, one row per CDR3 protein. The sample shows around 210,000 distinct CDR3 sequences, about a sixth of them seen only once. Sequenced input: blood. The receptors derive from a woman in her forties or fifties with Graves' hyperthyroidism.

This clonotype showed up many times. The V gene is TRBV3-1, the J gene TRBJ1-1, with D tentatively TRBD1 (6 bases). The CDR3 runs to 13 residues. Looked up from germline, CDR1 is LGHDT and CDR2 is YNNKEL (reference sequence). V lost 0 bases and J 8 bases, leaving 10 bases between the germline ends. This CDR3 reads CASSQERGGEAFF. The DNA for the CDR3 is TGTGCCAGCAGCCAAGAACGAGGGGGAGAAGCTTTCTTT.

There are many counts of this clonotype. The V gene is TRBV12-3 or TRBV12-4, the J gene TRBJ2-7, with 7 bases identical to TRBD1. This CDR3 has 14 amino acids. V shed 7 bases, J shed 0 bases, and the junction held 6 bases outside the gene matches. The CDR3 DNA reads TGTGCCAGCACTCTCCGGACAGGCTCCTACGAGCAGTACTTC. Residues: CASTLRTGSYEQYF.

In this sample, this clonotype turned up many times. The CDR3 DNA follows: TGTGCCAGCAGTTATGGTTTTGTGAACACTGAAGCTTTCTTT. Amino acids: CASSYGFVNTEAFF. This chain connects TRBV6-1 to TRBJ1-1; D unclear. Germline CDR1 and CDR2: MNHNS and SASEGT. Trimming pared 5 bases from V and 0 bases from J, leaving 10 bases between. The CDR3 contains 14 residues.

The sample holds many counts of this clonotype. This chain connects TRBV20-1 to TRBJ2-1; a weak D match, TRBD2 (6 bases). Trimming took 3 bases from V and 3 from J, leaving 21 bases between them. CDR1 and CDR2 from the germline V gene are DFQATT and SNEGSKA (reference sequence). This CDR3 spans 17 amino acids. CDR3 protein: CSARIHGTPKFYNEQFF. CDR3 DNA: TGCAGTGCTAGGATACACGGGACTCCCAAGTTCTACAATGAGCAGTTCTTC.

The rearrangement links TRBV5-5 to TRBJ1-4, with 7 bases identical to TRBD1. This CDR3 is built from 14 residues. Per germline, CDR1 SGHKS and CDR2 YYEKEE (reference sequence). J lost 4 bases, V lost 5 bases, and 5 bases had no gene match. The DNA of the CDR3 is TGTGCCAGCAGTCCGGGACAGCTTAATGAAAAACTGTTTTTT. Encoded protein: CASSPGQLNEKLFF.